The present TCR beta chain was sequenced within a study of glioma-infiltrating T cells after dendritic cell vaccination. Whole-study context: Autologous tumor lysate-pulsed dendritic cell vaccination was given between about 2003 and 2012.

Trimming cost V 1 base and J 3 bases, with 6 bases left between them. There are 13 residues in the CDR3. The germline gives CDR1 SGHRS, CDR2 YFSETQ. Amplification used 60 V beta primers and 13 J beta primers. The data were produced by immunoSEQ multiplex PCR, yet TCRdb's version contains in-frame clones alone and is incomplete. The top ten clones hold about a sixth of a sample with about 92,000 clones, 65% to 90% of them seen once. Specimen: blood, collected before dendritic cell vaccination. The genes are TRBV5-1 and TRBJ2-3, with TRBD1 as a possible D gene (5 bases). This TCR came from a human donor with glioblastoma. The CDR3 region is CASSLKGTDTQYF. The DNA of the CDR3 is TGCGCCAGCAGCTTGAAGGGGACAGATACGCAGTATTTT.